This is a list of T cell receptor beta chains from one sample in a study of vaccination and CD4 T cells after COVID-19. These receptors have no identified antigens. Each CDR3 protein gets one entry after TCRdb re-called the PCR reads with MiXCR. The sample shows 20,000 to 25,000 distinct CDR3 sequences, approximately 49% of them seen only once. The sample comprised CD4+ T cells from blood, cultured in vitro. All receptors derive from a human donor who had recovered from COVID-19. The CDR3 runs from the conserved cysteine through the conserved F or W. The D gene is left open where the match is weak. Size values are once, few and many counts, or a class for expanded clones, and some rows have none.

TRBJ1-1,TRBD1,TRBV20-1,.,CSANTGTGQPNTEAFF,TGCAGTGCTAACACCGGGACAGGGCAACCGAACACTGAAGCTTTCTTT
TRBJ1-2,.,TRBV6-5,few,CASSSGQAYGYTF,TGTGCCAGCAGTTCTGGGCAGGCTTATGGCTACACCTTC
TRBJ1-6,TRBD1,TRBV20-1,.,CSASTGESSLHF,TGCAGTGCTAGTACAGGGGAATCATCCCTCCACTTT
TRBJ1-5,TRBD1,TRBV7-2,.,CASSSETGKGQPQHF,TGTGCCAGCAGCTCAGAGACAGGGAAAGGCCAGCCCCAGCATTTT
TRBJ2-3,TRBD2,TRBV2,.,CAGSSRREGDTQYF,TGTGCCGGCAGCTCTCGGCGGGAGGGGGATACGCAGTATTTT
TRBJ1-1,.,TRBV12-5,few,CASGLGGTEAFF,TGTGCTAGTGGTTTGGGGGGCACTGAAGCTTTCTTT
TRBJ2-5,TRBD1,TRBV7-6,.,CASSTDTGEETQYF,TGTGCCAGCAGCACTGACACAGGGGAAGAGACCCAGTACTTC
TRBJ2-3,.,TRBV7-2,.,CASSRDPGDTQYF,TGTGCCAGCAGCCGGGACCCGGGGGATACGCAGTATTTT
TRBJ2-3,.,TRBV7-8,few,CASSLDDYSHTQYF,TGTGCCAGCAGCTTAGATGATTACTCCCATACGCAGTATTTT
TRBJ1-6,.,TRBV20-1,.,CSARRGSLNNSPLHF,TGCAGTGCTAGGAGGGGCAGTCTGAATAATTCACCCCTCCACTTT
TRBJ1-2,TRBD1,TRBV11-3,few,CASTKTGGDGYTF,TGTGCCAGCACCAAAACAGGGGGCGATGGCTACACCTTC
TRBJ1-2,.,TRBV2,few,CASRGGPVGGYTF,TGTGCCAGCCGGGGGGGCCCCGTAGGAGGCTACACCTTC
TRBJ1-3,.,TRBV6-1,few,CASSEVTSGSGNTIYF,TGTGCCAGCAGTGAAGTCACATCGGGCTCTGGAAACACCATATATTTT
TRBJ1-1,.,TRBV2,.,CASSEALPELNTEAFF,TGTGCCAGCAGTGAAGCGCTTCCGGAACTGAACACTGAAGCTTTCTTT